A few counts support the clone carrying this T cell receptor (beta chain). As yet, its antigen is unknown. Generated by immunoSEQ multiplex PCR, the TCRdb table keeps only in-frame clones and is missing some. In the table there are about 240,000 clones, roughly 80% of which are singletons. This entry is derived from a study of Tregs in tolerant kidney transplant recipients. CDR1 is MNHEY and CDR2 is SVGAGI in the germline V gene. The CDR3 runs to 15 residues. The V gene end was trimmed by 7 bases and the J gene end by 1 base; junction bases not matched to a gene: 7. Study-level results: Expanding Tregs on activated donor B cells appeared to best identify donor-specific TCRbeta clones. No direct test of biological reproducibility was done here.

Sequenced: CD4+ T cells from blood. This clonotype originated in a human donor in good health. This chain joins TRBV6-5 and TRBJ1-1; 9 bases are a match to TRBD1. CDR3 bases: TGTGCCAGCAAACTGACAGGGGGGGGGAACACTGAAGCTTTCTTT. Its protein is CASKLTGGGNTEAFF.